This entry lists 20 T cell receptor beta chains sequenced from one sample in a study of response to subunit inactivated influenza vaccine. TCRdb re-derived calls from the RT-PCR reads in MiXCR, one entry per CDR3 protein. The sample contains 300,000 to 350,000 distinct CDR3 sequences, roughly 22% of which appear only once. The source was PBMCs from blood, collected approximately 22 months after vaccination. The receptors stem from a man between 50 and 69 years old who received an inactivated influenza vaccine.

This clonotype came up a few times. V is TRBV7-2 and J is TRBJ1-1; D gene uncertain. Germline-derived CDR1 and CDR2 are SGHTA and FQGNSA. V lost 2 bases, J lost 4 bases, and 11 bases lay in between. CDR3 size: 14 residues. The DNA of the CDR3 is TGTGCCAGCAGCTTACAGAGGGAGGCCACTGAAGCTTTCTTT. This translates into CASSLQREATEAFF.

This clonotype was detected many times. This chain joins TRBV27 and TRBJ1-6; 7 bases are shared with TRBD1. The V gene end was trimmed by 7 bases and the J gene end by 4 bases; junction bases not matched to a gene: 4. Germline V CDR1 and CDR2: MNHEY, SMNVEV (reference sequence). This CDR3 region has 14 residues. Here the CDR3 DNA reads TGTGCCAGCAAGGGACAGAATTATAATTCACCCCTCCACTTT. This codes for CASKGQNYNSPLHF.

This clonotype has a count of ten or more. This rearrangement joins TRBV12-3 or TRBV12-4 to TRBJ1-5; a weak D match, TRBD1 (5 bases). V gave up 3 bases and J gave up 11 bases, with 11 bases separating them. The CDR3 is 12 residues long. CDR3 sequence: CASSFGGGTQHF. CDR3 DNA: TGTGCCAGCAGTTTTGGGGGAGGGACCCAGCATTTT.

V usage is TRBV5-1 and J usage is TRBJ1-4; D is undetermined. CDR3 length equals 15 residues. Per the germline V gene, CDR1 is SGHRS and CDR2 is YFSETQ. Deletions cut 0 bases from V and 8 bases from J, with 14 bases between. The DNA for the CDR3 is TGCGCCAGCAGCTTGGACGGGGATGAGAGGGAAAAACTGTTTTTT. This codes for CASSLDGDEREKLFF.

The sample holds a few counts of this clonotype. The chain carries TRBV6-5 and TRBJ1-4; D perhaps matches TRBD1 (5 bases). Per the germline V gene, CDR1 is MNHEY and CDR2 is SVGAGI. V lost 0 bases and J 8 bases, leaving 10 bases between the germline ends. The CDR3 loop spans 14 amino acids. The CDR3 bases are TGTGCCAGCAGTTACTCACAGGCGAAGGAAAAACTGTTTTTT. It encodes CASSYSQAKEKLFF.

CDR3 sequence (DNA): TGCAGCGTTGAAGTGTTGGTTCGGTGGGGCGAGCAAGAGACCCAGTACTTC. This sequence encodes CSVEVLVRWGEQETQYF. The chain combines TRBV29-1 with TRBJ2-5; tentatively, D is TRBD1 (5 bases). V lost 1 base to trimming and J lost 2 bases, with 20 bases between them. Germline V gene lookup returns CDR1 SQVTM and CDR2 ANQGSEA. The CDR3 runs to 17 residues.

This chain uses TRBV5-1 with TRBJ1-2, with 8 bases fitting TRBD1. Germline V gene lookup returns CDR1 SGHRS and CDR2 YFSETQ. V trimming: 2 bases; J trimming: 5 bases; junction bases outside the gene matches: 8. The CDR3 is made up of 15 amino acids. The CDR3 sequence: CASSLNPGQDYGYTF. For the CDR3, the DNA is TGCGCCAGCAGCTTAAACCCGGGACAGGATTATGGCTACACCTTC.

This clonotype was seen more than once but under ten times. The V gene is TRBV20-1, the J gene TRBJ2-2, with 10 bases that match TRBD2. V lost 3 bases and J lost 5; bases outside the gene matches: 9. The germline V gene has CDR1 DFQATT and CDR2 SNEGSKA (reference sequence). The CDR3 contains 16 residues. The CDR3 DNA reads TGCAGTGCTAGTACTAGCGGGATCCTCGGTACCGGGGAGCTGTTTTTT. Its translation is CSASTSGILGTGELFF.

This clonotype was observed a few times. The genes are TRBV3-1 and TRBJ1-6; D perhaps matches TRBD1 (6 bases). Trimming removed 4 bases at V and 4 bases at J, with 11 bases between. The CDR3 consists of 15 residues. The germline gives CDR1 LGHDT, CDR2 YNNKEL (reference sequence). CDR3 residues: CASSRQELYNSPLHF. As DNA, the CDR3 is TGTGCCAGCAGCCGACAGGAGCTTTATAATTCACCCCTCCACTTT.

This clonotype was seen only a few times. The chain uses TRBV20-1 and TRBJ1-2; 8 bases are shared with TRBD1. Germline V lookup: CDR1 DFQATT, CDR2 SNEGSKA (reference sequence). This CDR3 has 13 amino acids. V dropped 1 base and J dropped 7; count of bases not matched to a gene: 5. This CDR3 reads CSARGQGAIGYTF. The DNA for the CDR3 is TGCAGTGCTAGAGGCCAGGGGGCTATTGGCTACACCTTC.

The CDR3 DNA sequence: TGTGCCAGCTCAACGGGACTAGCGGGAGTATTCTACAATGAGCAGTTCTTC. Translation gives CASSTGLAGVFYNEQFF. The V call is TRBV18, the J call TRBJ2-1, with 14 nucleotides matching TRBD2. Trimming cost V 5 bases and J 3 bases; bases outside gene matches: 6. Per germline, CDR1 KGHSH and CDR2 LQKENI. The CDR3 is 17 amino acids.

This chain connects TRBV5-5 to TRBJ2-2; D is perhaps TRBD1 (6 bases). V was cut by 6 bases and J by 0 bases, with 12 bases left in between. Germline values: CDR1 SGHKS, CDR2 YYEKEE (reference sequence). This CDR3 has 15 residues. This CDR3 reads CASTLGTPNTGELFF. The CDR3 DNA follows: TGTGCCAGCACCCTTGGGACACCGAACACCGGGGAGCTGTTTTTT.

This clonotype was detected only a few times. V and J are TRBV20-1 and TRBJ1-1, with a possible D match to TRBD1 (6 bases). The CDR3 sequence is 13 residues long. The V and J ends lost 1 base and 5 bases respectively, with 11 bases between them. From germline, CDR1 is DFQATT and CDR2 SNEGSKA (reference sequence). CDR3 amino acids: CSARVTGTTEAFF. CDR3 nucleotide sequence: TGCAGTGCTAGAGTCACAGGGACAACTGAAGCTTTCTTT.

This clonotype was counted only a few times. The chain uses TRBV3-1 and TRBJ1-6, with a possible D match to TRBD1 (5 bases). Trimming left V 7 bases short and J 7 bases short, with 11 bases between. CDR1 LGHDT and CDR2 YNNKEL come from the germline V gene (reference sequence). The CDR3 totals 13 residues. CDR3 sequence: CASTGTPNSPLHF. CDR3 DNA sequence: TGTGCCAGCACCGGGACCCCCAATTCACCCCTCCACTTT.

This clonotype has only a few counts. The chain joins TRBV10-3 to TRBJ1-2, with TRBD1 as a possible D gene (6 bases). This CDR3 has 12 amino acids. Germline V gene sequence: CDR1 ENHRY, CDR2 SYGVKD. V was clipped by 10 bases and J by 8 bases, with 17 bases between them. This chain's CDR3 is CATWTAGYGYTF. CDR3 sequence (DNA): TGTGCCACCTGGACAGCGGGTTACGGCTACACCTTC.

The chain links TRBV4-3 to TRBJ2-7; possibly TRBD2 for D (5 bases). The length of the CDR3 is 15 residues. The V gene's germline CDR1 is LGHNA and CDR2 YSLEER. The V end was cut by 0 bases, the J end by 2 bases, with 11 bases between. The CDR3 coding sequence is TGCGCCAGCAGCCAAGAGGACTCAAATGCCTACGAGCAGTACTTC. Encoded protein: CASSQEDSNAYEQYF.

The chain carries TRBV6-1 and TRBJ2-7; TRBD1 agrees at 9 bases. The CDR3 totals 14 residues. The V gene's germline CDR1 is MNHNS and CDR2 SASEGT. V was pared by 6 bases and J by 3 bases, with 6 bases of the junction left unmatched. The CDR3 sequence: CASRWGQGYYEQYF. The CDR3 nucleotides read TGTGCCAGCAGGTGGGGACAGGGATACTACGAGCAGTACTTC.

This clonotype was observed a handful of times. This chain connects TRBV5-1 to TRBJ2-3, with unresolved D. The germline V gene has CDR1 SGHRS and CDR2 YFSETQ. CDR3 length: 15 residues. V lost 1 base and J lost 3, with 12 bases in between. CDR3 amino acids: CASSLSQERTDTQYF. The CDR3 bases are TGCGCCAGCAGCTTGTCTCAGGAGAGGACAGATACGCAGTATTTT. The whole variable domain, remainder taken from reference TRBV5-1 and TRBJ2-3, is KAGVTQTPRYLIKTRGQQVTLSCSPISGHRSVSWYQQTPGQGLQFLFEYFSETQRNKGNFPGRFSGRQFSNSRSEMNVSTLELGDSALYLCASSLSQERTDTQYFGPGTRLTVL.

V usage is TRBV20-1 and J usage is TRBJ1-4, with a weak D call TRBD1 (6 bases). V dropped 3 bases and J dropped 5 bases, with 16 bases sitting between them. CDR1 and CDR2 from the germline V gene are DFQATT and SNEGSKA (reference sequence). The CDR3 sequence is 15 residues long. CDR3 loop: CSASFLGQRNEKLFF. As DNA, the CDR3 is TGCAGTGCTAGTTTTCTGGGACAAAGAAATGAAAAACTGTTTTTT.

This clonotype was seen more than once but under ten times. This chain joins TRBV16 and TRBJ1-2; D not certain. Trimming removed 4 bases at V and 1 base at J, with 13 bases between. Germline CDR1 is KGHSY and CDR2 is FQNENV. This CDR3 contains 15 residues. The CDR3 DNA sequence: TGTGCCAGCAGCCCATTTGACGGATTTAACTATGGCTACACCTTC. The encoded protein is CASSPFDGFNYGYTF. Supplemented by reference TRBV16 and TRBJ1-2, the full variable domain reads GEEVAQTPKHLVRGEGQKAKLYCAPIKGHSYVFWYQQVLKNEFKFLISFQNENVFDETGMPKERFSAKCLPNSPCSLEIQATKLEDSAVYFCASSPFDGFNYGYTFGSGTRLTVV.